Detailed here is one T cell receptor (beta chain). These data come from a study of blood T cell repertoires in COVID-19. Study-level background: Acute and convalescent COVID-19 samples came from the United States, Italy and Spain. PBMCs, B-cell-depleted T cells, or T cells were the source of the cDNA or gDNA that made up the material.

TCRdb keeps only in-frame clones here, not all; method: immunoSEQ multiplex PCR. The sample lists some 94,000 clones, around 90% occurring once. The Seattle site enrolled patients during active infection and followed them longitudinally. This CDR3 region has 15 residues. Germline V gene sequence: CDR1 MDHEN, CDR2 SYDVKM. With 7 bases clipped from V and 5 bases from J, the junction kept 8 bases outside the gene matches. What was sequenced was peripheral blood. V and J are TRBV28 and TRBJ1-5; 10 nucleotides match TRBD1. The receptor's source is a woman aged 55-70 years with COVID-19, enrolled during active disease. In DNA form, the CDR3 reads TGTGCCAGCATCCCCCTCGGGACAGGGGATCAGCCCCAGCATTTT. Amino acid sequence: CASIPLGTGDQPQHF.